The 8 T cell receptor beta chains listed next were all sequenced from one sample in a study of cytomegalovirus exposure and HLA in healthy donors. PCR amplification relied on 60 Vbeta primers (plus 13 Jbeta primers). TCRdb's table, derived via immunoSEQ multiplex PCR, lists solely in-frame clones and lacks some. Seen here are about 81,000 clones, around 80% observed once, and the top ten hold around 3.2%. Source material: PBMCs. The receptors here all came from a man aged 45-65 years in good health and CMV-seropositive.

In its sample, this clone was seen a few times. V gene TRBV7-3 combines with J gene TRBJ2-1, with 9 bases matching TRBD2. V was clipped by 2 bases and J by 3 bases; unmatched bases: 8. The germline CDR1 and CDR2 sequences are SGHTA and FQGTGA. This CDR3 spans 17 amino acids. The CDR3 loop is CASSLEGSGSFYNEQFF. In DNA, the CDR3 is TGTGCCAGCAGCTTAGAAGGTAGCGGGAGTTTCTACAATGAGCAGTTCTTC.

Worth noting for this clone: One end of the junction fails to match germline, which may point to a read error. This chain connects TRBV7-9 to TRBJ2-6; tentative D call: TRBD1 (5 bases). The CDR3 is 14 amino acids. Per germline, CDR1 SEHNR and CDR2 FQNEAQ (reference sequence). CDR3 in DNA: TGTGCCAGCAGGGCCCCCTCTGGGGCCAACGGCCTGACTTTC. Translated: CASRAPSGANGLTF.

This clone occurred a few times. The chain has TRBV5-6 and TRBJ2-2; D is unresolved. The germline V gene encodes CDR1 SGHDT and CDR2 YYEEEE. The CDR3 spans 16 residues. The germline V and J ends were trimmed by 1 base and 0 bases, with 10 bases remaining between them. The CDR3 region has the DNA TGTGCCAGCAGCTTGTGGAGTCAGCCGAACACCGGGGAGCTGTTTTTT. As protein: CASSLWSQPNTGELFF.

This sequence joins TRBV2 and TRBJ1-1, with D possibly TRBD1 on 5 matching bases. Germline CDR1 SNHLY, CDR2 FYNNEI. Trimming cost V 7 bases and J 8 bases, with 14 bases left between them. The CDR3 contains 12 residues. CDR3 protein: CASTPLTVEAFF. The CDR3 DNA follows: TGTGCCAGCACACCCCTGACAGTCGAAGCTTTCTTT.

In DNA form, the CDR3 reads TGTGCCAGCAGTGAACGAAGGACAGGGCGCACCGGGGAGCTGTTTTTT. Encoded protein: CASSERRTGRTGELFF. This chain links TRBV25-1 with TRBJ2-2, with 8 bases matching TRBD1. Germline V CDR1 and CDR2: MGHDK, SYGVNS. The CDR3 contains 16 residues. V lost 2 bases to trimming and J lost 4 bases; unmatched junction nucleotides: 6.

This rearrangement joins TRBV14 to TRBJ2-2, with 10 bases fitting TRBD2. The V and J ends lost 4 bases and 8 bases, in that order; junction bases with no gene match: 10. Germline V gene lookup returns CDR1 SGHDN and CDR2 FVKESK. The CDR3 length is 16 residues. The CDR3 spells CASSLMSSGSDGELFF. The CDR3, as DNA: TGTGCCAGCAGCCTGATGTCTAGCGGGAGCGATGGGGAGCTGTTTTTT. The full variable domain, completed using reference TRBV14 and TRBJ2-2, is EAGVTQFPSHSVIEKGQTVTLRCDPISGHDNLYWYRRVMGKEIKFLLHFVKESKQDESGMPNNRFLAERTGGTYSTLKVQPAELEDSGVYFCASSLMSSGSDGELFFGEGSRLTVL.

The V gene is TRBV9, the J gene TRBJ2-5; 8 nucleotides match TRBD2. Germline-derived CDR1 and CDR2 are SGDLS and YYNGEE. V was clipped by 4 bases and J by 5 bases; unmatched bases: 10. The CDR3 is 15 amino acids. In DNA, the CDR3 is TGTGCCAGCAGCCGGGGGGGAGGGGCGGAGGAGACCCAGTACTTC. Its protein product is CASSRGGGAEETQYF.

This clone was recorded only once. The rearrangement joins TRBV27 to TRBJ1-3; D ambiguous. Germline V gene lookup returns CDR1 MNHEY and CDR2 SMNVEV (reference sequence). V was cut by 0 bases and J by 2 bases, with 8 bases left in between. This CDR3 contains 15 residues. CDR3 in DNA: TGTGCCAGCAGTTTATCTTTCAGTGCTGGAAACACCATATATTTT. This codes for CASSLSFSAGNTIYF.